Detailed here is one T cell receptor (beta chain). The target antigen is unknown. Each CDR3 protein gets one entry after TCRdb re-called the 5' RACE reads with MiXCR. The sample holds hundreds of thousands of distinct CDR3 sequences, 13% seen once. The record originates from a study of T cells after yellow fever vaccination. Study-level findings and limits: Most clones from primary vaccination were detected again post-booster (roughly 95% CD4, about 85% CD8).

The source is a man aged 25-40 years who received the YFV17D yellow fever vaccine. Material: PBMCs, obtained on the day of the yellow fever booster vaccination.

Here the CDR3 DNA reads TGCAGCGCCGGGGAGCCGGAAAGGAACACCGGGGAGCTGTTTTTT. Translated: CSAGEPERNTGELFF. The chain uses TRBV29-1 and TRBJ2-2; possibly TRBD2 for D (5 bases). Germline values: CDR1 SQVTM, CDR2 ANQGSEA. This CDR3 has 15 amino acids. Trimming removed 7 bases from V and 1 base from J, with 16 bases in between.